This TCR beta chain was observed in a study of blood T cell repertoires in COVID-19. Authors' data handling: Quantification of nucleated cells was approximated via reference gene primer amplification. Clones were read by immunoSEQ multiplex PCR, and TCRdb kept only the in-frame ones, dropping some. The V and J calls and clone size are taken from that table; D and trimming were inferred from the DNA. The data contain 200,000 to 250,000 clones, around 80% of them singletons. The trim removed 5 bases at V and 5 bases at J, leaving 5 bases unmatched. CDR1 and CDR2 (germline): MNHEY, SMNVEV (reference sequence). There are 14 residues in the CDR3.

This rearrangement joins TRBV27 to TRBJ2-1, with TRBD2 matching 8 bases. Source material: peripheral blood. The TCR sequence derives from a woman between 18 and 29 years old with acute or convalescent COVID-19. The DNA for the CDR3 is TGTGCCAGCAGTCCCGGGGGGGGAGACAATGAGCAGTTCTTC. This sequence encodes CASSPGGGDNEQFF.